This T cell receptor beta chain was obtained from a study of glioma-infiltrating T cells after dendritic cell vaccination. Study overall: Patients received three intradermal dendritic cell vaccine injections at biweekly intervals. Whole-study findings and limits: Only a small number of patients had complete blood and tumor samples.

Described time point: after dendritic cell vaccination, including at tumor progression/relapse. Blood PBMC samples: pre-vaccination, two weeks post third vaccination, and at tumor progression. V lost 2 bases and J lost 0, with 4 bases in between. Germline lookup yields CDR1 MNHEY and CDR2 SVGAGI. The CDR3 loop spans 13 amino acids. Worth noting for this clone: No antigen is known for it.

Clones were sequenced by immunoSEQ multiplex PCR, and TCRdb holds only the in-frame ones, with some missing. The sample contains roughly 85,000 clones, around 84% of which appear only once. V gene TRBV6-5 combines with J gene TRBJ1-2; D ambiguous. This TCR came from a human donor with glioblastoma. The material sequenced was blood, taken after dendritic cell vaccination. The CDR3 DNA follows: TGTGCCAGCAGTTACGAGCCTAACTATGGCTACACCTTC. As protein: CASSYEPNYGYTF.